This record looks at one TCR beta chain sequence and its context. What it binds is unknown. Library preparation (for TCRbeta) was performed with unique molecular identifiers. TCRdb itself ran the PCR reads through MiXCR, one entry per CDR3 protein. The sample records around 580,000 distinct CDR3 sequences, 25% to 30% being singletons. This record belongs to a study of T-cell reconstitution after alpha-beta-depleted transplantation in children. Trimming at V came to 7 bases and at J to 1 base, leaving 11 bases not matched to a gene. Germline values: CDR1 MDHEN, CDR2 SYDVKM. CDR3 size: 16 residues. Broader study findings: Once a year had passed after transplant, T-cell counts and diversity came mostly from newly produced T cells.

The input for sequencing was PBMCs, taken before TCRalphabeta/CD19-depleted stem cell transplant. The genes are TRBV28 and TRBJ2-3; 7 bases fit TRBD2. This sequence was found in a boy younger than two with Wiskott-Aldrich syndrome, due to receive a stem cell transplant. The CDR3, as DNA: TGTGCCAGCACAGAGCGGGGCGGGGGTGGCACAGATACGCAGTATTTT. It translates to CASTERGGGGTDTQYF. Drawing the rest from reference TRBV28 and TRBJ2-3, the complete variable domain is DVKVTQSSRYLVKRTGEKVFLECVQDMDHENMFWYRQDPGLGLRLIYFSYDVKMKEKGDIPEGYSVSREKKERFSLILESASTNQTSMYLCASTERGGGGTDTQYFGPGTRLTVL.